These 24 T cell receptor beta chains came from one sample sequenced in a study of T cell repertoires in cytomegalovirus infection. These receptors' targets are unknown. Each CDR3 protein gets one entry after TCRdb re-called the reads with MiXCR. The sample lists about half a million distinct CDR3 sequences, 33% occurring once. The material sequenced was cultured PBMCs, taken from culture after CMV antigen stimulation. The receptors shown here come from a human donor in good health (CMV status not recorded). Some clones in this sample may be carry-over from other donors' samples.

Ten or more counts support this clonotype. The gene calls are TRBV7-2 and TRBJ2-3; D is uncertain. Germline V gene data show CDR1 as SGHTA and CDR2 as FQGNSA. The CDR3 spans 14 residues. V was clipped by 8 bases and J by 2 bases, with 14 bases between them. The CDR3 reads CASVRRGSTDTQYF. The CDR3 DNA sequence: TGTGCCAGCGTACGCCGCGGATCCACAGATACGCAGTATTTT. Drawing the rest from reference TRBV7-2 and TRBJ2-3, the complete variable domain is GAGVSQSPSNKVTEKGKDVELRCDPISGHTALYWYRQSLGQGLEFLIYFQGNSAPDKSGLPSDRFSAERTGGSVSTLTIQRTQQEDSAVYLCASVRRGSTDTQYFGPGTRLTVL.

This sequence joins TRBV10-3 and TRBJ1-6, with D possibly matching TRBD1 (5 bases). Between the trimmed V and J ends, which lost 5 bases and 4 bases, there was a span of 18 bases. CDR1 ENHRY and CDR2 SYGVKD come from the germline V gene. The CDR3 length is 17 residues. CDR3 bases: TGTGCCATCAGTATCTCTTCGAGACCAGGGTATAATTCACCCCTCCACTTT. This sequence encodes CAISISSRPGYNSPLHF.

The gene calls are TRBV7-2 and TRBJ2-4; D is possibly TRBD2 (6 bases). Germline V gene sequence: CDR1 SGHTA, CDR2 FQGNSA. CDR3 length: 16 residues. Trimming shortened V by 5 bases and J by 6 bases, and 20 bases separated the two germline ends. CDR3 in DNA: TGTGCCAGCAGCGCAAGCTTAGCGGCAGACCGAAACATTCAGTACTTC. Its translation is CASSASLAADRNIQYF.

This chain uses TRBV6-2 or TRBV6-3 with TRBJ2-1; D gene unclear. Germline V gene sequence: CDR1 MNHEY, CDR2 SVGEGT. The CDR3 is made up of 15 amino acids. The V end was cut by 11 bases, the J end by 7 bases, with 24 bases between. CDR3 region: CAGSEGPILMNEQFF. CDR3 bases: TGTGCCGGCTCAGAAGGTCCAATTTTAATGAATGAGCAGTTCTTC.

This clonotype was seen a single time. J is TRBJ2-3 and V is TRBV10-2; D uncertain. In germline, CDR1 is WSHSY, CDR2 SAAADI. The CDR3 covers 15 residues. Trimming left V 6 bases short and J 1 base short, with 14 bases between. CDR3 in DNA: TGCGCCAGCAGGGTTGTGAAGTGGGGCACAGATACGCAGTATTTT. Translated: CASRVVKWGTDTQYF.

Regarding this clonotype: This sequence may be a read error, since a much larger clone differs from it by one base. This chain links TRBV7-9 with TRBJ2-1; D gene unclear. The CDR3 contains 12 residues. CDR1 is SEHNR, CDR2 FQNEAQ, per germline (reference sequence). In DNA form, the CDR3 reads TGTGCCAGCCGCTTTCTCTACCGGGAGCAGTTCTTC. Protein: CASRFLYREQFF.

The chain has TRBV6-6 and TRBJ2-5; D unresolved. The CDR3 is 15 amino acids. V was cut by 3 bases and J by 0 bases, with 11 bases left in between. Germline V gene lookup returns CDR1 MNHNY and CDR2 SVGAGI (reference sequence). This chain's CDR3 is CASSYSGSYQETQYF. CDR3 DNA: TGTGCCAGCAGTTATTCCGGATCGTACCAAGAGACCCAGTACTTC.

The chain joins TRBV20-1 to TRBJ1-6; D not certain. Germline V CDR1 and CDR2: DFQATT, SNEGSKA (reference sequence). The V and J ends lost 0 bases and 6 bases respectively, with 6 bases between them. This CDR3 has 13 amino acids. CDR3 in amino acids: CSAREQVNSPLHF. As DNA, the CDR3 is TGCAGTGCTAGAGAGCAAGTTAATTCACCCCTCCACTTT.

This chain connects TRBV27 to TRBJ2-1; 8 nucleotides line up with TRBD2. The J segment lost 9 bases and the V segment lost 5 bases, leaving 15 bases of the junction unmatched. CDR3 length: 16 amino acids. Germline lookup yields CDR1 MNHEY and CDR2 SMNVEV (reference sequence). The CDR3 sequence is CASSPRGSGEVGEQFF. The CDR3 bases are TGTGCCAGCAGTCCCCGGGGTAGCGGGGAGGTAGGTGAGCAGTTCTTC.

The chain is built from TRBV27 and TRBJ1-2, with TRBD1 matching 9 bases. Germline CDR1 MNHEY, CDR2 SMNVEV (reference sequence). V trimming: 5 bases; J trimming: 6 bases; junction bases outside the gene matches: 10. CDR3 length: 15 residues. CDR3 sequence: CASSHVSQGADGYTF. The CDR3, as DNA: TGTGCCAGCAGTCATGTATCACAGGGGGCTGATGGCTACACCTTC.

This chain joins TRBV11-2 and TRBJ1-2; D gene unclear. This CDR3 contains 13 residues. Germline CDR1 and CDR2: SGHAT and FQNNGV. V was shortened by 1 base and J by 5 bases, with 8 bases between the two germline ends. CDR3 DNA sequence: TGTGCCAGCAGCTTAGCGGACGTATATGGCTACACCTTC. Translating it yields CASSLADVYGYTF.

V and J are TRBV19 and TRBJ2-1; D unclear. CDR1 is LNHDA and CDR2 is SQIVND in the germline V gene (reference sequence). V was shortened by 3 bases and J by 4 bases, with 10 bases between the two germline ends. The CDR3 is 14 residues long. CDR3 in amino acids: CASSILLAYNEQFF. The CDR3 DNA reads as TGTGCCAGTAGTATCTTGCTGGCGTACAATGAGCAGTTCTTC.

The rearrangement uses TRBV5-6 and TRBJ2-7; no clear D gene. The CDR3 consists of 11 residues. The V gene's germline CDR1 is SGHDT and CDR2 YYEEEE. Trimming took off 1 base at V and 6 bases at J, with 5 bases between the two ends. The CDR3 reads CASSLFLEQYV. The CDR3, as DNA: TGTGCCAGCAGCTTGTTTCTCGAGCAGTACGTC.

CDR3 loop: CATSRARQMVDEQFF. DNA of the CDR3: TGTGCCACCAGCAGAGCCAGACAGATGGTCGATGAGCAGTTCTTC. This chain connects TRBV15 to TRBJ2-1, with D possibly TRBD1 on 5 matching bases. This CDR3 region has 15 residues. Germline CDR1 reads LNHNV; CDR2 reads YYDKDF (reference sequence). Deletions cut 1 base from V and 8 bases from J, with 15 bases between.

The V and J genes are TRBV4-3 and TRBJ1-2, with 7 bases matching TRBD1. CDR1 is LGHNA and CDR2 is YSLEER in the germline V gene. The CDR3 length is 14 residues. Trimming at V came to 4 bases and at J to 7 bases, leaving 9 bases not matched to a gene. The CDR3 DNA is TGCGCCAGCAGCCGACCGGGACAGAGGTTTGGCTACACCTTC. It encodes CASSRPGQRFGYTF.

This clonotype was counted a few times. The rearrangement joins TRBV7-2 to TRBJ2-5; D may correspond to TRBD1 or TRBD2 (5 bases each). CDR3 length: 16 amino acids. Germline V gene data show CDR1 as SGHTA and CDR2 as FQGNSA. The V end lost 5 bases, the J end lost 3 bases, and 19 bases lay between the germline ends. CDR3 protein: CASSPNTGTQKETQYF. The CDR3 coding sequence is TGTGCCAGCAGCCCCAACACCGGGACCCAGAAAGAGACCCAGTACTTC.

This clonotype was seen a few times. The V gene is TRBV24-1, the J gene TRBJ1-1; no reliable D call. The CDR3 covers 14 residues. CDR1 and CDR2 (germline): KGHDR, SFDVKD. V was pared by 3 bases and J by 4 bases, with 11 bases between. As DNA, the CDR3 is TGTGCCACCAGTGATAGGACCGGAATCACTGAAGCTTTCTTT. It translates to CATSDRTGITEAFF.

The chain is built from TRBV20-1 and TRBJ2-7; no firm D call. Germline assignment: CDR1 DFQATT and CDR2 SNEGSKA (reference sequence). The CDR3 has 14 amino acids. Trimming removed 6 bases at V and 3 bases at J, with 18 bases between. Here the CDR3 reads CSAPDVLAHYEQYV. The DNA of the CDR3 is TGCAGTGCCCCGGATGTCCTCGCCCACTACGAGCAGTACGTC.

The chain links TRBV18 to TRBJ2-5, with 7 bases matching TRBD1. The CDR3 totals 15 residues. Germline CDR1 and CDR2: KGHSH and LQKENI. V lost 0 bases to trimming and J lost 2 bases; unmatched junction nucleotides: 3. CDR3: CASSPPTGFQETQYF. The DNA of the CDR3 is TGTGCCAGCTCACCACCGACAGGGTTTCAAGAGACCCAGTACTTC.

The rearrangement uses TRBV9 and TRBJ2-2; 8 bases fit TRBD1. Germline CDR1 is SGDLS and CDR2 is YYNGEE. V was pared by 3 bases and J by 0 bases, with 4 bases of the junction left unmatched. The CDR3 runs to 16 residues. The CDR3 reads CASSARTGTNTGELFF. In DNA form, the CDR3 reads TGTGCCAGCAGCGCCCGGACAGGGACGAACACCGGGGAGCTGTTTTTT.

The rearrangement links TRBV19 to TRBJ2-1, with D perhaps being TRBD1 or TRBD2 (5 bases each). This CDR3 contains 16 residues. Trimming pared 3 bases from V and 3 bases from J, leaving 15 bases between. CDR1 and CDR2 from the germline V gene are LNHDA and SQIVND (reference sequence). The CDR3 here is CASSMSRGGLYNEQFF. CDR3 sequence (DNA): TGTGCCAGTAGTATGTCGAGGGGCGGACTCTACAATGAGCAGTTCTTC.

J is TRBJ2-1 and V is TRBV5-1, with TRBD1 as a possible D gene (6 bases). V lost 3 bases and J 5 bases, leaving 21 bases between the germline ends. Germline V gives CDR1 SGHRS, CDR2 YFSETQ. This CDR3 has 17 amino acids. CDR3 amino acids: CASSSFPRTDANNEQFF. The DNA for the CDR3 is TGCGCCAGCAGCTCCTTTCCACGGACAGATGCGAACAATGAGCAGTTCTTC.

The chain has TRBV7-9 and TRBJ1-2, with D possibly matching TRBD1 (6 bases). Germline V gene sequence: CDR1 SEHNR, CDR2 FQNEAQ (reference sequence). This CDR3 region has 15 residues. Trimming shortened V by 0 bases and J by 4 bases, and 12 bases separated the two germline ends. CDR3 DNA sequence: TGTGCCAGCAGCTTAGCCGCCCAGGGGCCCTATGGCTACACCTTC. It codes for CASSLAAQGPYGYTF.

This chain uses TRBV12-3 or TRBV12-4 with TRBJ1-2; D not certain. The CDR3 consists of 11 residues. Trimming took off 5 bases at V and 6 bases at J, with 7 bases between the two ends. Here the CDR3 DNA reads TGTGCCAGCAGTCCCTTAGATGGCTACACCTTC. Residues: CASSPLDGYTF.